The 27 T cell receptor beta chains presented below share a single source sample, sequenced in a study of Ad26.COV2.S vaccination and SARS-CoV-2 variants. Indicated treatment: some 20 received Ad26.COV2.S at low or high dose, single or two shots; about 5 received placebo; per-sample allocation not given. All samples were drawn on day 63, counting from the first vaccine or placebo injection. The assay was immunoSEQ multiplex PCR, and TCRdb's table has in-frame clones only and misses some. The table records hundreds of thousands of clones, approximately 89% of them present only once. Sequencing used peripheral blood, obtained in a trial of Ad26.COV2.S vaccine versus placebo. These receptors were collected from a person between 18 and 65 years old who received the Ad26.COV2.S COVID-19 vaccine or a placebo.

This sequence joins TRBV6-6 and TRBJ2-1; D possibly corresponds to TRBD1 (5 bases). The CDR3 is 15 residues long. The germline gives CDR1 MNHNY, CDR2 SVGAGI (reference sequence). V was pared by 3 bases and J by 1 base, with 10 bases between. The CDR3 DNA sequence: TGTGCCAGCAGTTATGGACATACTTCCTACAATGAGCAGTTCTTC. Amino acid sequence: CASSYGHTSYNEQFF.

The chain employs TRBV7-2 and TRBJ2-6; the D gene could be TRBD1 or TRBD2 (5 bases each). V shed 1 base and J shed 0 bases, with 13 bases lying between them. The CDR3 has 18 amino acids. CDR1 and CDR2 from the germline V gene are SGHTA and FQGNSA. Here the CDR3 DNA reads TGTGCCAGCAGCTTAGTAGCGTGGCAGGGCTCTGGGGCCAACGTCCTGACTTTC. Amino acid sequence: CASSLVAWQGSGANVLTF.

This sequence joins TRBV6-2 or TRBV6-3 and TRBJ2-7; the D gene is possibly TRBD2 (5 bases). From germline, CDR1 is MNHEY and CDR2 SVGEGT. V was trimmed by 0 bases and J by 7 bases, leaving 16 bases between them. The CDR3 runs 15 residues. In nucleotides, the CDR3 is TGTGCCAGCAGTTACTCGAAGCGGCCACCGGGGGAGCAGTACGTC. It encodes CASSYSKRPPGEQYV.

The J gene is TRBJ1-6, the V gene TRBV2, with 7 bases that match TRBD1. The germline V gene has CDR1 SNHLY and CDR2 FYNNEI. V was pared by 6 bases and J by 1 base, with 9 bases of the junction left unmatched. The CDR3 runs to 17 residues. CDR3 loop: CASRENRGWSYNSPLHF. CDR3 nucleotides: TGTGCCAGCAGGGAAAACAGGGGATGGTCCTATAATTCACCCCTCCACTTT. Full variable domain (outside the CDR3, taken from reference TRBV2 and TRBJ1-6): EPEVTQTPSHQVTQMGQEVILRCVPISNHLYFYWYRQILGQKVEFLVSFYNNEISEKSEIFDDQFSVERPDGSNFTLKIRSTKLEDSAMYFCASRENRGWSYNSPLHFGNGTRLTVT.

The chain is built from TRBV13 and TRBJ2-7; the D gene is possibly TRBD1 (6 bases). Trimming shortened V by 4 bases and J by 4 bases, and 11 bases separated the two germline ends. CDR1 PRHDT and CDR2 FYEKMQ come from the germline V gene (reference sequence). The CDR3 loop spans 13 amino acids. The CDR3 sequence is CASSSGQSYEQYF. The CDR3 DNA follows: TGTGCCAGCAGCTCGGGACAATCATACGAGCAGTACTTC.

This clone was seen more than once but under ten times. Other DNA sequences within the sample encode an identical CDR3. The chain links TRBV5-1 to TRBJ1-5; possibly TRBD1 for D (6 bases). CDR1 is SGHRS and CDR2 is YFSETQ in the germline V gene. The CDR3 consists of 14 residues. V lost 0 bases and J 2 bases, leaving 6 bases between the germline ends. The CDR3: CASSLEGGNQPQHF. In nucleotides, the CDR3 is TGCGCCAGCAGCTTGGAGGGGGGCAATCAGCCCCAGCATTTT. Drawing the rest from reference TRBV5-1 and TRBJ1-5, the complete variable domain is KAGVTQTPRYLIKTRGQQVTLSCSPISGHRSVSWYQQTPGQGLQFLFEYFSETQRNKGNFPGRFSGRQFSNSRSEMNVSTLELGDSALYLCASSLEGGNQPQHFGDGTRLSIL.

This sequence joins TRBV9 and TRBJ2-5; possibly TRBD1 for D (5 bases). CDR1 and CDR2 from the germline V gene are SGDLS and YYNGEE. The V end lost 3 bases, the J end lost 5 bases, and 11 bases lay between the germline ends. The CDR3 runs 13 residues. CDR3 in amino acids: CASSALGRETQYF. CDR3 bases: TGTGCCAGCAGCGCCCTGGGGCGGGAGACCCAGTACTTC.

This chain connects TRBV6-5 to TRBJ1-2, with D possibly TRBD1 on 5 matching bases. The V gene lost 6 bases and the J gene lost 7 bases, with 21 bases spanning the gap. From germline, CDR1 is MNHEY and CDR2 SVGAGI. The CDR3 runs to 15 residues. The CDR3 reads CASSNDQRGPFGYTF. DNA for the CDR3: TGTGCCAGCAGCAATGACCAGAGGGGCCCCTTTGGCTACACCTTC.

The chain has TRBV11-2 and TRBJ2-4; TRBD2 agrees at 7 bases. Losses at the gene ends were 5 bases for V and 0 bases for J; bases not matched to a gene: 13. The CDR3 length is 18 residues. CDR1 and CDR2 (germline): SGHAT, FQNNGV. The DNA of the CDR3 is TGTGCCAGCAGCCCAAGAGAAGCGGGATTGGCAGCCAAAAACATTCAGTACTTC. Amino acid sequence: CASSPREAGLAAKNIQYF. Full variable domain (missing parts from reference TRBV11-2 and TRBJ2-4): EAGVAQSPRYKIIEKRQSVAFWCNPISGHATLYWYQQILGQGPKLLIQFQNNGVVDDSQLPKDRFSAERLKGVDSTLKIQPAKLEDSAVYLCASSPREAGLAAKNIQYFGAGTRLSVL.

In this sample, this clone turned up once. The DNA of the CDR3 is TGCGCCAGCAGCCATCCGGGACAGGGGTCCTACAATGAGCAGTTCTTC. Protein product: CASSHPGQGSYNEQFF. The chain links TRBV4-1 to TRBJ2-1, with TRBD1 identical over 10 bases. The CDR3 covers 16 residues. Trimming at V came to 3 bases and at J to 1 base, leaving 3 bases not matched to a gene. Germline V gives CDR1 MGHRA, CDR2 YSYEKL.

This CDR3 is CASSIVGAHTGELFF. CDR3 DNA: TGTGCCAGTAGTATCGTGGGGGCTCACACCGGGGAGCTGTTTTTT. The V call is TRBV19, the J call TRBJ2-2, with D tentatively TRBD1 (6 bases). CDR1 is LNHDA and CDR2 is SQIVND in the germline V gene (reference sequence). V was trimmed by 3 bases and J by 3 bases, leaving 11 bases between them. This CDR3 is built from 15 residues.

The rearrangement uses TRBV5-1 and TRBJ2-5; D remains ambiguous. CDR3 length: 14 amino acids. Germline CDR1 SGHRS, CDR2 YFSETQ. The ends were cut back, 1 base at V and 5 bases at J, with 12 bases in the middle. The DNA of the CDR3 is TGCGCCAGCAGCTTGAGTTGGGCGAAGGAGACCCAGTACTTC. Encoded protein: CASSLSWAKETQYF. Filled out from reference TRBV5-1 and TRBJ2-5, the complete variable domain reads KAGVTQTPRYLIKTRGQQVTLSCSPISGHRSVSWYQQTPGQGLQFLFEYFSETQRNKGNFPGRFSGRQFSNSRSEMNVSTLELGDSALYLCASSLSWAKETQYFGPGTRLLVL.

This clone has a handful of counts. The chain is built from TRBV6-4 and TRBJ1-2; no reliable D call. The CDR3 is 15 residues long. Trimming removed 7 bases from V and 4 bases from J, with 19 bases in between. CDR1 is MRHNA and CDR2 is SNTAGT in the germline V gene. The CDR3 here is CASTTREGLVYGYTF. DNA of the CDR3: TGTGCCAGCACGACAAGGGAGGGTCTGGTCTATGGCTACACCTTC.

The chain couples TRBV19 to TRBJ1-3, with D hard to call. The germline V gene has CDR1 LNHDA and CDR2 SQIVND (reference sequence). V lost 4 bases to trimming and J lost 0 bases, with 13 bases between them. This CDR3 contains 16 residues. The CDR3 region has the DNA TGTGCCAGTAGTAGAGAAACAGTGATCTCTGGAAACACCATATATTTT. Protein: CASSRETVISGNTIYF.

CDR3 residues: CASSPQGFVNTEAFF. CDR3 nucleotide sequence: TGTGCCAGCTCACCACAGGGGTTCGTGAACACTGAAGCTTTCTTT. The V gene is TRBV18, the J gene TRBJ1-1; maybe TRBD1 (5 bases). The V and J ends lost 1 base and 0 bases respectively, with 9 bases between them. The CDR3 has 15 residues. The germline CDR1 and CDR2 sequences are KGHSH and LQKENI.

The chain combines TRBV6-6 with TRBJ2-7; 9 bases line up with TRBD1. The CDR3 length is 15 residues. Germline V gene data show CDR1 as MNHNY and CDR2 as SVGAGI (reference sequence). J gave up 5 bases and V 6 bases, and 11 bases lay outside the gene matches. The CDR3: CASRREPGTGHEQYV. The CDR3 DNA follows: TGTGCCAGCAGGCGAGAACCCGGGACAGGGCACGAGCAGTACGTC.

V and J are TRBV19 and TRBJ1-6; no reliable D call. V shed 0 bases and J shed 6 bases, with 6 bases lying between them. The CDR3 loop spans 14 amino acids. Germline CDR1 and CDR2: LNHDA and SQIVND (reference sequence). In nucleotides, the CDR3 is TGTGCCAGTAGTATAGAGGGCCGTAATTCACCCCTCCACTTT. Amino acid sequence: CASSIEGRNSPLHF.

The chain employs TRBV20-1 and TRBJ2-7; D gene uncertain. The ends were cut back, 3 bases at V and 3 bases at J, with 21 bases in the middle. The length of the CDR3 is 16 residues. Germline V gene data show CDR1 as DFQATT and CDR2 as SNEGSKA (reference sequence). This CDR3 is CSASLPRALGSYEQYF. CDR3 bases: TGCAGTGCTAGTCTGCCTCGGGCCTTGGGTAGCTACGAGCAGTACTTC.

The chain joins TRBV3-1 (or the pseudogene TRBV3-2) to TRBJ1-1; 7 nucleotides agree with TRBD1. The germline V gene encodes CDR1 LGHDT and CDR2 YNNKEL (reference sequence). V lost 6 bases and J lost 0; bases outside the gene matches: 4. The CDR3 has 14 residues. CDR3 in DNA: TGTGCCAGCAGGCCGGGACAGTTGAACACTGAAGCTTTCTTT. It encodes CASRPGQLNTEAFF.

The genes are TRBV2 and TRBJ2-7, with D maybe TRBD2 (6 bases). Per the germline V gene, CDR1 is SNHLY and CDR2 is FYNNEI. V lost 1 base to trimming and J lost 2 bases, with 15 bases between them. The CDR3 runs 16 residues. The CDR3 bases are TGTGCCAGCAGTGAAGGGTGGTCAGGGACTGCCTACGAGCAGTACTTC. Amino acid sequence: CASSEGWSGTAYEQYF.

The V and J genes are TRBV7-6 and TRBJ1-1; D is perhaps TRBD1 (6 bases). Germline V lookup: CDR1 SGHVS, CDR2 FNYEAQ. This CDR3 has 14 amino acids. Trimming pared 2 bases from V and 4 bases from J, leaving 11 bases between. The CDR3 DNA sequence: TGTGCCAGCAGCTTAACAGGGAAAGGCACTGAAGCTTTCTTT. Translating gives CASSLTGKGTEAFF.

The rearrangement joins TRBV27 to TRBJ2-3; 11 bases match TRBD2. The germline CDR1 and CDR2 sequences are MNHEY and SMNVEV (reference sequence). V gave up 4 bases and J gave up 3 bases; unmatched junction bases: 3. The length of the CDR3 is 15 residues. CDR3 coding DNA: TGTGCCAGCAGTTCCGGGACTAGCGGTACAGATACGCAGTATTTT. The encoded protein is CASSSGTSGTDTQYF.

This rearrangement joins TRBV6-4 to TRBJ1-2, with D possibly TRBD1 on 5 matching bases. V was clipped by 8 bases and J by 0 bases, with 22 bases between them. The V gene's germline CDR1 is MRHNA and CDR2 SNTAGT. CDR3 length equals 17 residues. The CDR3 protein is CASGGPSTGSANYGYTF. The CDR3 DNA reads TGTGCCAGCGGGGGACCTTCAACAGGATCTGCTAACTATGGCTACACCTTC.

CDR3 bases: TGTGCCACCAGCAGAGCTGGAGATGAGCAGTTCTTC. Translation gives CATSRAGDEQFF. J is TRBJ2-1 and V is TRBV15, with no clear D. The CDR3 sequence is 12 residues long. Germline CDR1 LNHNV, CDR2 YYDKDF (reference sequence). V was clipped by 1 base and J by 8 bases, with 6 bases between them.

The J gene is TRBJ2-3, the V gene TRBV3-1 (or the pseudogene TRBV3-2); 11 bases match TRBD2. Trimming at V came to 5 bases and at J to 5 bases, leaving 9 bases not matched to a gene. Germline V gene data show CDR1 as LGHDT and CDR2 as YNNKEL (reference sequence). This CDR3 region has 16 residues. The CDR3, as DNA: TGTGCCAGCAGCTTAACTCCGACTAGCGGGATAGATACGCAGTATTTT. Protein product: CASSLTPTSGIDTQYF.

This chain connects TRBV2 to TRBJ1-2; a weak D match, TRBD1 (6 bases). The CDR3 has 14 residues. Germline V lookup: CDR1 SNHLY, CDR2 FYNNEI. V dropped 2 bases and J dropped 4 bases, with 11 bases sitting between them. The CDR3: CASSERGASYGYTF. CDR3 DNA sequence: TGTGCCAGCAGTGAAAGGGGGGCTTCCTATGGCTACACCTTC.

V is TRBV27 and J is TRBJ1-5, with D uncertain. CDR3 length: 13 residues. V dropped 6 bases and J dropped 5 bases, with 11 bases sitting between them. The V gene's germline CDR1 is MNHEY and CDR2 SMNVEV (reference sequence). This CDR3 is CASSTSKDQPQHF. In DNA, the CDR3 is TGTGCCAGCAGCACCAGCAAAGATCAGCCCCAGCATTTT.